This is a list of T cell receptor beta chains from one sample in a study of cytomegalovirus exposure and HLA in healthy donors. Assay: immunoSEQ multiplex PCR; the TCRdb copy retains only in-frame clones and omits some. The profile shows 160,000 or so clones, roughly 84% of them singletons. Sequencing input: PBMCs. The source of these receptors is a young woman in good health and CMV-seronegative. Both conserved end residues are trimmed from each CDR3. The order of the fields is V gene, J gene, D gene, CDR3 protein. D genes are given only for firm matches.

V gene: TRBV2
J gene: TRBJ2-3
D gene: TRBD1
CDR3 protein: ASSRQGFSTDTQY

V gene: TRBV11-2
J gene: TRBJ1-3
D gene: -
CDR3 protein: ASSFSGPGNTIY

V gene: TRBV7-9
J gene: TRBJ1-5
D gene: TRBD1
CDR3 protein: ASSPGQNPNQPQH

V gene: TRBV29-1
J gene: TRBJ1-2
D gene: -
CDR3 protein: SVELGYRVGYT

V gene: TRBV6-1
J gene: TRBJ1-2
D gene: TRBD1
CDR3 protein: ASSGNTGGNYGYT

V gene: TRBV7-9
J gene: TRBJ1-1
D gene: -
CDR3 protein: ASSLGQAAF

V gene: TRBV5-6
J gene: TRBJ1-1
D gene: TRBD1
CDR3 protein: ASSLEGASTEAF

V gene: TRBV5-1
J gene: TRBJ2-1
D gene: TRBD2
CDR3 protein: ASSLVAGAGYNEQF

V gene: TRBV18
J gene: TRBJ1-4
D gene: TRBD1
CDR3 protein: ASSPPGGGEKLF

V gene: TRBV27
J gene: TRBJ2-7
D gene: TRBD2
CDR3 protein: ASSLYGGGLSYEQY

V gene: TRBV5-1
J gene: TRBJ2-7
D gene: TRBD1
CDR3 protein: ASSFRQGALEQY

V gene: TRBV20-1
J gene: TRBJ2-2
D gene: -
CDR3 protein: SVPNTGELF

V gene: TRBV28
J gene: TRBJ2-2
D gene: -
CDR3 protein: ASLKQAGELF

V gene: TRBV6-5
J gene: TRBJ1-3
D gene: -
CDR3 protein: ASSFGQIGNTIY

V gene: TRBV12-2
J gene: TRBJ1-5
D gene: -
CDR3 protein: ASRLQCSGVGGNQPQH

V gene: TRBV6-1
J gene: TRBJ1-5
D gene: TRBD1
CDR3 protein: ASSPTGVGNQPQH

V gene: TRBV2
J gene: TRBJ1-2
D gene: -
CDR3 protein: ASIQGPTNYGYT

V gene: TRBV6-1
J gene: TRBJ1-2
D gene: TRBD1
CDR3 protein: ASGGTGNGGYT

V gene: TRBV6-1
J gene: TRBJ2-7
D gene: TRBD1
CDR3 protein: ASRLGTGSYEQY

V gene: TRBV19
J gene: TRBJ1-5
D gene: TRBD1
CDR3 protein: ASSARDRENQPQH

V gene: TRBV5-1
J gene: TRBJ1-1
D gene: -
CDR3 protein: ASSTEGGNTEAF

V gene: TRBV5-4
J gene: TRBJ2-5
D gene: -
CDR3 protein: ASSLTRDQETQY

V gene: TRBV5-4
J gene: TRBJ2-5
D gene: TRBD1
CDR3 protein: ASSRADRPQGETQY